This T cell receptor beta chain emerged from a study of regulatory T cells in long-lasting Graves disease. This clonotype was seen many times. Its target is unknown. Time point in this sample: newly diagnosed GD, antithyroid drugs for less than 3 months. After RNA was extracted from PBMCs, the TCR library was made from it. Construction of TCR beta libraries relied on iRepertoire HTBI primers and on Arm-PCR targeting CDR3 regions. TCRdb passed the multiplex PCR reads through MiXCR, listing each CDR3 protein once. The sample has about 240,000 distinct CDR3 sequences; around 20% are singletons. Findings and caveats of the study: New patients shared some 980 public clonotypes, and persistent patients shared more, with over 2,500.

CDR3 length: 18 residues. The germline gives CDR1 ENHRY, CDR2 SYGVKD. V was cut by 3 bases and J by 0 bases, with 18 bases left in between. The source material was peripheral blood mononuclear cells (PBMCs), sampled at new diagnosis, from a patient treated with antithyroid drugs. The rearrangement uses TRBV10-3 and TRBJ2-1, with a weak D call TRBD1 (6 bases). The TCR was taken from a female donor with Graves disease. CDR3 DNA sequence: TGTGCCATCAGTGATCGGAGAGGGGGACGGGGCTCCTACAATGAGCAGTTCTTC. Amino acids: CAISDRRGGRGSYNEQFF.